In its sample, the clone carrying this T cell receptor (beta chain) was seen a few times. Its antigen is unknown. The source of the sample is a study of T-cell memory formation after mild COVID-19. Whole-study context: TCR clusters showed largely donor specificity. Study results and limitations: The CD4+ clones that contracted clustered mainly within CM and EM, and the CD8+ clones concentrated in EMRA. Prior to infection, memory already included some responding clones, suggesting cross-reactive memory joined.

Using constant-segment primers, 5'RACE produced TCR alpha and TCR beta cDNA libraries carrying sample barcodes and UMIs. TCRdb fed the 5' RACE reads into MiXCR, producing one record per CDR3 protein. The top ten hold approximately 22% of the sample, which has more than 250,000 distinct CDR3 sequences, about a sixth seen once. Deletions cut 1 base from V and 0 bases from J, with 13 bases between. The germline gives CDR1 SEHNR, CDR2 FQNEAQ (reference sequence). The CDR3 is made up of 16 amino acids. This clonotype was sampled from a man younger than 35 who had mild COVID-19 (a few samples of this study predate the infection). Cell type and time point are not known. The chain links TRBV7-9 to TRBJ2-7; unclear D gene. Sequencing was performed on PBMCs or a T cell subset sorted from them (not recorded which). CDR3 DNA: TGTGCCAGCAGCTTAGAGGGCACAGTCCTCTCCTACGAGCAGTACTTC. Amino acids: CASSLEGTVLSYEQYF.